This entry lists 9 T cell receptor beta chains sequenced from one sample in a study of blood T cell repertoires in COVID-19. Sequencing was performed with immunoSEQ multiplex PCR; in TCRdb, only in-frame clones are kept and a portion is missing. The repertoire holds 490,000 or so clones, approximately 91% seen once, with 7% to 10% in the top ten. Sequencing input: PBMCs or T cells enriched from blood (not recorded which). The receptors shown here come from a woman aged 55-70 years who had recovered from COVID-19.

The table lists this clone with a few counts. The chain carries TRBV24-1 and TRBJ1-1; D is perhaps TRBD1 (6 bases). The CDR3 extends over 12 amino acids. CDR1 and CDR2 (germline): KGHDR, SFDVKD. Trimming removed 9 bases from V and 5 bases from J, with 12 bases in between. CDR3 sequence: CATRGGQTEAFF. The CDR3 DNA follows: TGTGCCACCCGCGGGGGGCAGACTGAAGCTTTCTTT.

The J gene is TRBJ1-1, the V gene TRBV5-1; weak D call: TRBD1 (6 bases). The CDR3 length is 15 residues. CDR1 and CDR2 from the germline V gene are SGHRS and YFSETQ. Trimming took 4 bases from V and 2 from J, leaving 15 bases between them. CDR3 sequence: CASSPEGGGNTEAFF. CDR3 coding DNA: TGCGCCAGCAGCCCCGAGGGAGGGGGTAACACTGAAGCTTTCTTT.

This clone was observed a few times. This chain's CDR3 is CASSLDRGLYEQYF. Here the CDR3 DNA reads TGTGCCAGCAGCTTAGACAGGGGTTTGTACGAGCAGTACTTC. V is TRBV5-4 and J is TRBJ2-7; 8 positions match TRBD1. The CDR3 is made up of 14 amino acids. CDR1 and CDR2 (germline): SGHNT, YYREEE (reference sequence). Trimming removed 2 bases from V and 4 bases from J; junction bases left unmatched: 5.

The chain combines TRBV7-2 with TRBJ2-7, with 7 nucleotides matching TRBD2. The CDR3 is made up of 14 amino acids. Germline V gene lookup returns CDR1 SGHTA and CDR2 FQGNSA. J gave up 4 bases and V 1 base, and 4 bases lay outside the gene matches. The CDR3 coding sequence is TGTGCCAGCAGCTTAGGAGGGAGGGGATACGAGCAGTACGTC. It is translated as CASSLGGRGYEQYV.

V is TRBV6-1 and J is TRBJ1-6, with a weak D call TRBD1 (5 bases). The ends were cut back, 2 bases at V and 8 bases at J, with 13 bases in the middle. The germline CDR1 and CDR2 sequences are MNHNS and SASEGT. This CDR3 contains 15 residues. The chain's CDR3 is CASSERSGIDSPLHF. The CDR3 DNA is TGTGCCAGCAGTGAACGATCAGGGATTGATTCACCCCTCCACTTT.

V usage is TRBV11-2 and J usage is TRBJ1-1; D might be TRBD1 (6 bases). The CDR3 is made up of 13 amino acids. The V gene lost 5 bases and the J gene lost 2 bases, with 9 bases spanning the gap. Per germline, CDR1 SGHAT and CDR2 FQNNGV. CDR3 in amino acids: CASSQQGNTEAFF. In DNA form, the CDR3 reads TGTGCCAGCAGCCAACAGGGTAACACTGAAGCTTTCTTT.

The V and J genes are TRBV6-5 and TRBJ2-4; 12 positions agree with TRBD1. The CDR3 sequence is 15 residues long. Germline CDR1 MNHEY, CDR2 SVGAGI. The V gene end was trimmed by 6 bases and the J gene end by 7 bases; junction bases not matched to a gene: 7. The CDR3 protein is CASSGTGGEGNIQYF. CDR3 coding DNA: TGTGCCAGCAGCGGGACAGGGGGCGAGGGGAACATTCAGTACTTC.

The chain recombines TRBV20-1 with TRBJ2-3; D call uncertain. Germline V lookup: CDR1 DFQATT, CDR2 SNEGSKA (reference sequence). The CDR3 has 11 residues. V lost 6 bases and J 7 bases, leaving 11 bases between the germline ends. The DNA of the CDR3 is TGCAGTGCCGTGCGTTCGAATACGCAGTATTTT. Residues: CSAVRSNTQYF.

The chain recombines TRBV5-1 with TRBJ1-2; 11 bases are a match to TRBD1. The CDR3 sequence is 15 residues long. V dropped 4 bases and J dropped 5; count of bases not matched to a gene: 7. Germline V gives CDR1 SGHRS, CDR2 YFSETQ. CDR3 amino acids: CASSEGTGGKYGYTF. CDR3 in DNA: TGCGCCAGCAGCGAGGGGACAGGGGGTAAATATGGCTACACCTTC.